Shown below are 29 T cell receptor beta chains from a single sample sequenced in a study of early T cells in non-severe SARS-CoV-2 infection (dated by TCRdb to about 2021). The library came from 5' RACE. The sample was run on a NextSeq 500. The public reads were quality trimmed at Q25 with fastp and then assembled into clones with MiXCR by TCRdb, keeping productive beta chains. A single entry per CDR3 protein holds the most common genes and DNA from its merged rows. Here the sample has around 68,000 distinct CDR3 sequences; around an eighth occur a single time. The ten most abundant clones make up 1.3% to 1.5% of the sample. Sequencing used whole blood, obtained at baseline. These receptors all stem from an adult who was a healthcare worker with PCR-confirmed SARS-CoV-2 infection or an uninfected control (not recorded which).

This clonotype turned up a few times. This chain connects TRBV29-1 to TRBJ1-4, with a weak D call TRBD1 (6 bases). Trimming shortened V by 3 bases and J by 10 bases, and 15 bases separated the two germline ends. The CDR3 extends over 13 amino acids. Germline V gene data show CDR1 as SQVTM and CDR2 as ANQGSEA. The CDR3 reads CSVESGAEGKLFF. For the CDR3, the DNA is TGCAGCGTTGAGTCAGGGGCTGAGGGAAAACTGTTTTTT.

The V gene is TRBV9, the J gene TRBJ2-5; D is unresolved. The V end was cut by 0 bases, the J end by 2 bases, with 8 bases between. CDR1 SGDLS and CDR2 YYNGEE come from the germline V gene. The CDR3 spans 14 residues. The CDR3 bases are TGTGCCAGCAGCGTAGCTCTAGGTCAAGAGACCCAGTACTTC. This encodes CASSVALGQETQYF.

As concerns this clonotype: A read error is likely, as this CDR3 ends without the conserved phenylalanine or tryptophan. The chain employs TRBV5-1 and TRBJ2-3; TRBD1 aligns across 8 bases. The trim removed 3 bases at V and 5 bases at J, leaving 2 bases unmatched. The CDR3 is 13 residues long. Germline assignment: CDR1 SGHRS and CDR2 YFSETQ. CDR3: CASSSGQGDTQYS. The CDR3 nucleotides are TGCGCCAGCAGCTCCGGACAGGGAGATACGCAGTATTCT.

This clonotype has more than one count but fewer than ten. J is TRBJ2-3 and V is TRBV12-2; TRBD2, as called in the table, went unchecked against the DNA. TRBV12-2 is classified as a pseudogene. The CDR3 has 17 residues. The CDR3: CASRFLEGLAPTDTQYF. The CDR3 DNA reads TGTGCAAGTCGCTTTCTTGAGGGACTAGCCCCCACAGATACGCAGTATTTT.

This clonotype appeared a few times. The CDR3 protein is CSAIIQRGTFETQYF. For the CDR3, the DNA is TGCAGTGCTATTATTCAGCGGGGGACATTTGAGACCCAGTACTTC. The genes are TRBV20-1 and TRBJ2-5, with 8 positions matching TRBD2. The CDR3 is 15 amino acids. Germline CDR1 DFQATT, CDR2 SNEGSKA (reference sequence). V shed 4 bases and J 5 bases; nucleotides not matched to a gene: 12.

The rearrangement links TRBV6-2 or TRBV6-3 to TRBJ2-1; TRBD2 aligns across 10 bases. CDR1 and CDR2 from the germline V gene are MNHEY and SVGEGT. CDR3 size: 17 residues. V lost 4 bases, J lost 1 base, and 7 bases stayed unmatched. CDR3 region: CASSSYGLAESYNEQFF. The CDR3 nucleotides read TGTGCCAGCAGTTCGTACGGACTAGCGGAATCCTACAATGAGCAGTTCTTC.

The CDR3 reads CATSGAGGGNEQFF. The CDR3 DNA sequence: TGTGCCACCAGCGGAGCGGGAGGTGGGAATGAGCAGTTCTTC. The rearrangement uses TRBV24-1 and TRBJ2-1; 9 nucleotides line up with TRBD2. From germline, CDR1 is KGHDR and CDR2 SFDVKD. This CDR3 is 14 amino acids long. V shed 7 bases, J shed 7 bases, and the junction held 7 bases outside the gene matches.

This clonotype was observed a few times. The CDR3 coding sequence is TGTGCCAGCAGCCAGGGACTAGCTCAAGAGACCCAGTACTTC. As protein: CASSQGLAQETQYF. The rearrangement links TRBV3-1 to TRBJ2-5, with 9 bases lining up with TRBD2. The CDR3 covers 14 residues. The V segment lost 3 bases and the J segment 2 bases; nucleotides outside the gene matches: 1. The germline V gene encodes CDR1 LGHDT and CDR2 YNNKEL (reference sequence).

This clonotype was observed a few times. The chain uses TRBV27 and TRBJ1-6; 7 bases fit TRBD1. Germline V CDR1 and CDR2: MNHEY, SMNVEV (reference sequence). Germline trimming cut 7 bases from V and 6 bases from J; bases unmatched to any gene: 6. This CDR3 is 14 amino acids long. CDR3 sequence (DNA): TGTGCCAGCATGCCGGGACAGTTTAATTCACCCCTCCACTTT. This encodes CASMPGQFNSPLHF.

The V gene is TRBV12-3 or TRBV12-4, the J gene TRBJ1-4, with TRBD1 identical over 7 bases. V trimming: 3 bases; J trimming: 9 bases; junction bases outside the gene matches: 16. The CDR3 loop spans 17 amino acids. CDR3 in amino acids: CASSLRQGVRGSKKLFF. DNA of the CDR3: TGTGCCAGCAGTTTGCGGCAGGGGGTTAGGGGGAGTAAAAAACTGTTTTTT.

This chain joins TRBV5-1 and TRBJ1-1; TRBD1 is a possible D gene (5 bases). The CDR3 totals 13 residues. The V end lost 4 bases, the J end lost 4 bases, and 11 bases lay between the germline ends. Looked up from germline, CDR1 is SGHRS and CDR2 is YFSETQ. CDR3 region: CASSQGTFTEAFF. DNA for the CDR3: TGCGCCAGCAGCCAAGGGACTTTCACTGAAGCTTTCTTT.

There are many counts of this clonotype. The rearrangement links TRBV9 to TRBJ2-2; D is unclear. Per germline, CDR1 SGDLS and CDR2 YYNGEE. Trimming stripped 5 bases from V and 1 base from J, with 6 bases between. The CDR3 is made up of 13 amino acids. CDR3 in amino acids: CASRSRNTGELFF. DNA for the CDR3: TGTGCCAGCAGATCAAGGAACACCGGGGAGCTGTTTTTT.

V usage is TRBV27 and J usage is TRBJ2-1, with D tentatively TRBD2 (6 bases). This CDR3 contains 11 residues. The V and J ends lost 8 bases and 8 bases respectively, with 10 bases between them. CDR1 and CDR2 (germline): MNHEY, SMNVEV (reference sequence). The CDR3 DNA sequence: TGTGCCAGCGGACGGGACTATGAGCAGTTCTTC. It is translated as CASGRDYEQFF.

This clonotype has at least ten counts. The chain employs TRBV5-1 and TRBJ1-1; no firm D call. V lost 4 bases, J lost 1 base, and 11 bases lay in between. The CDR3 covers 14 residues. CDR1 and CDR2 from the germline V gene are SGHRS and YFSETQ. CDR3 in amino acids: CASSPGSSNTEAFF. Written as DNA, the CDR3 is TGCGCCAGCAGCCCAGGCAGCTCGAACACTGAAGCTTTCTTT.

The chain is built from TRBV10-3 and TRBJ1-2, with TRBD1 identical over 8 bases. Trimming removed 4 bases from V and 5 bases from J; junction bases left unmatched: 9. The CDR3 contains 15 residues. CDR1 ENHRY and CDR2 SYGVKD come from the germline V gene. The CDR3 is CAISASTGENYGYTF. CDR3 nucleotide sequence: TGTGCCATCAGTGCCTCGACAGGGGAGAATTATGGCTACACCTTC.

V is TRBV28 and J is TRBJ2-1; tentative D call: TRBD2 (6 bases). The CDR3 consists of 14 residues. The germline V gene has CDR1 MDHEN and CDR2 SYDVKM. V gave up 2 bases and J gave up 6 bases, with 11 bases separating them. This chain's CDR3 is CASSLAGRGNEQFF. The CDR3 DNA follows: TGTGCCAGCAGTTTAGCGGGAAGGGGCAATGAGCAGTTCTTC.

This clonotype has ten or more counts. The J gene is TRBJ2-1, the V gene TRBV7-9; D not certain. This CDR3 region has 12 residues. The ends were cut back, 3 bases at V and 6 bases at J, with 6 bases in the middle. Germline V lookup: CDR1 SEHNR, CDR2 FQNEAQ (reference sequence). The CDR3 nucleotides read TGTGCCAGCAGCTTCCGCCCCAATGAGCAGTTCTTC. It encodes CASSFRPNEQFF.

The rearrangement joins TRBV15 to TRBJ2-1; D remains unclear. V gave up 0 bases and J gave up 8 bases, with 8 bases separating them. The CDR3 consists of 13 residues. Germline CDR1 and CDR2: LNHNV and YYDKDF (reference sequence). The CDR3 nucleotides are TGTGCCACCAGCAGAGAACCGGGCGATGAGCAGTTCTTC. Amino acids: CATSREPGDEQFF. The variable domain in full, with the rest retrieved from reference TRBV15 and TRBJ2-1, is DAMVIQNPRYQVTQFGKPVTLSCSQTLNHNVMYWYQQKSSQAPKLLFHYYDKDFNNEADTPDNFQSRRPNTSFCFLDIRSPGLGDTAMYLCATSREPGDEQFFGPGTRLTVL.

A few counts support this clonotype. The chain is built from TRBV23-1 and TRBJ1-5; D gene unclear. TRBV23-1 is annotated as an ORF whose role is uncertain. CDR3 size: 15 residues. V lost 0 bases, J lost 4 bases, and 10 bases lay in between. The DNA of the CDR3 is TGCGCCAGCAGTCAATCGTGGCAGTATAATCAGCCCCAGCATTTT. Translated: CASSQSWQYNQPQHF.

J is TRBJ1-1 and V is TRBV20-1; D is perhaps TRBD1 (5 bases). This CDR3 is built from 13 residues. Deletions cut 3 bases from V and 5 bases from J, with 13 bases between. The V gene's germline CDR1 is DFQATT and CDR2 SNEGSKA (reference sequence). The CDR3 nucleotides read TGCAGTGCTAGTCAGGGTGGTGGGACTGAAGCTTTCTTT. Its translation is CSASQGGGTEAFF.

Many counts were recorded for this clonotype. The V gene is TRBV6-5, the J gene TRBJ1-1, with D perhaps matching TRBD1 (6 bases). This CDR3 has 14 residues. V lost 2 bases and J 2 bases, leaving 9 bases between the germline ends. CDR1 is MNHEY and CDR2 is SVGAGI in the germline V gene. DNA of the CDR3: TGTGCCAGCAGTTACAGGGGGAGAAACACTGAAGCTTTCTTT. This encodes CASSYRGRNTEAFF.

This chain connects TRBV7-9 to TRBJ1-2; D is unclear. V was clipped by 1 base and J by 2 bases, with 8 bases between them. Germline values: CDR1 SEHNR, CDR2 FQNEAQ (reference sequence). The CDR3 is 14 amino acids. The CDR3 loop is CASSLVANNYGYTF. The CDR3 nucleotides read TGTGCCAGCAGCTTAGTGGCCAACAACTATGGCTACACCTTC. The full variable domain, in which reference TRBV7-9 and TRBJ1-2 provide the parts outside the CDR3, is DTGVSQNPRHKITKRGQNVTFRCDPISEHNRLYWYRQTLGQGPEFLTYFQNEAQLEKSRLLSDRFSAERPKGSFSTLEIQRTEQGDSAMYLCASSLVANNYGYTFGSGTRLTVV.

The table lists this clonotype with many counts. The V and J genes are TRBV20-1 and TRBJ2-1, with 10 bases that match TRBD2. Germline values: CDR1 DFQATT, CDR2 SNEGSKA (reference sequence). The V segment lost 3 bases and the J segment 6 bases; nucleotides outside the gene matches: 5. The CDR3 has 14 residues. The DNA of the CDR3 is TGCAGTGCTAGGGGCAGCGGGAGGGCCAATGAGCAGTTCTTC. Translating gives CSARGSGRANEQFF.

Ten or more counts support this clonotype. This chain joins TRBV28 and TRBJ2-7; D remains unclear. This CDR3 is 13 amino acids long. The germline V and J ends were trimmed by 6 bases and 0 bases, with 9 bases remaining between them. Per germline, CDR1 MDHEN and CDR2 SYDVKM. CDR3: CASSLGSSYEQYF. The CDR3 region has the DNA TGTGCCAGCAGCTTAGGTAGCTCCTACGAGCAGTACTTC.

The chain couples TRBV4-2 to TRBJ1-4; the D gene is possibly TRBD1 (5 bases). The CDR3 totals 16 residues. CDR1 is LGHNA, CDR2 YNFKEQ, per germline. The ends were cut back, 4 bases at V and 8 bases at J, with 20 bases in the middle. The CDR3 protein is CASSPAGTDVGEKLFF. CDR3 in DNA: TGTGCCAGCAGCCCCGCCGGGACGGATGTCGGGGAAAAACTGTTTTTT.

The CDR3 DNA reads as TGTGCCAGCAGTCCTTCCGGGGGGGGCCGGACCTCCGGGAATGAAAAACTGTTTTTT. Translated: CASSPSGGGRTSGNEKLFF. The rearrangement links TRBV6-6 to TRBJ1-4; D is perhaps TRBD1 (6 bases). This CDR3 region has 19 residues. Germline V gene data show CDR1 as MNHNY and CDR2 as SVGAGI (reference sequence). The ends were cut back, 5 bases at V and 5 bases at J, with 27 bases in the middle.

At least ten counts were recorded for this clonotype. This chain connects TRBV2 to TRBJ2-3; D assignment may be TRBD1 or TRBD2 (5 bases each). The CDR3 is made up of 15 amino acids. Trimming took off 2 bases at V and 0 bases at J, with 9 bases between the two ends. The germline gives CDR1 SNHLY, CDR2 FYNNEI. CDR3: CASSESGASTDTQYF. CDR3 DNA: TGTGCCAGCAGTGAATCCGGGGCCAGCACAGATACGCAGTATTTT.

This clonotype has only a few counts. The J gene is TRBJ1-2, the V gene TRBV6-5; D perhaps matches TRBD1 (5 bases). This CDR3 comprises 15 residues. Germline V gene sequence: CDR1 MNHEY, CDR2 SVGAGI. V dropped 0 bases and J dropped 3 bases, with 11 bases sitting between them. The CDR3 here is CASSYSDGRDYGYTF. The CDR3 DNA follows: TGTGCCAGCAGTTACTCGGACGGCAGGGACTATGGCTACACCTTC.

Concerning this clonotype itself: A much more abundant neighbour one base away suggests this may be a read error. The chain links TRBV12-5 to TRBJ2-3; D unresolved. Per germline, CDR1 LGHNT and CDR2 FRNRAP. The CDR3 extends over 15 amino acids. CDR3: CASVLVLTSTDTQYF. The CDR3 DNA reads TGTGCTAGTGTTTTGGTACTAACTAGCACAGATACGCAGTATTTT.